The T cell receptor beta chain described here comes from a study of identical twins. It was template switching that added a universal primer site, and there were unique molecular identifiers on the cDNA. TCRdb ran MiXCR on the 5' RACE reads and lists one entry per CDR3 protein. The sample includes just under 550,000 distinct CDR3 sequences, roughly 15% seen only once; the top ten take 0.44%. Per the germline V gene, CDR1 is LNHDA and CDR2 is SQIVND (reference sequence). The ends lost 5 bases at V and 7 bases at J; junction bases unmatched: 8. There are 15 residues in the CDR3. The same data also contributed to another study, on yellow fever vaccine responses in identical twins. That work states: Twins' vaccine T cell response reportedly seemed partly convergent, partly personalized.

Sequencing was done on a sample of CD4+ T cells sorted from blood. The chain recombines TRBV19 with TRBJ2-1; 10 bases agree with TRBD2. This receptor was identified in a woman aged 18-29 years in good health. The CDR3 loop reads CASSLTSGTGNEQFF. CDR3 nucleotide sequence: TGTGCCAGTAGTCTCACTAGCGGGACGGGGAATGAGCAGTTCTTC. Complete variable domain (other parts from reference TRBV19 and TRBJ2-1): DGGITQSPKYLFRKEGQNVTLSCEQNLNHDAMYWYRQDPGQGLRLIYYSQIVNDFQKGDIAEGYSVSREKKESFPLTVTSAQKNPTAFYLCASSLTSGTGNEQFFGPGTRLTVL.